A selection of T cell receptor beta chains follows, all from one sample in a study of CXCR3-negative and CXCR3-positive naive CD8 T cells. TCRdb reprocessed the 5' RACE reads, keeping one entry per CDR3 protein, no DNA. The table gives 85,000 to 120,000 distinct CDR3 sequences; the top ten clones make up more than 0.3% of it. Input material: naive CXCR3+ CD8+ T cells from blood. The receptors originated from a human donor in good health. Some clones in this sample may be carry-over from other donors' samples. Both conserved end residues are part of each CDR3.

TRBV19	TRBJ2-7	CASSYRASSYEQYF
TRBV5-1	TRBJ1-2	CASSLRSDSVYGYTF
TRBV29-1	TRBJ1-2	CSVPEDRGNGYTF
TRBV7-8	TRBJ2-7	CASSPDLAGYEQYF
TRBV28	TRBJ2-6	CASSSWGLDRGVPGANVLTF
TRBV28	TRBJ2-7	CASSFRGTSDYEQYF
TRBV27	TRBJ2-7	CASSWAGSTYEQYF
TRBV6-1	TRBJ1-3	CASSEAGPISGNTIYF
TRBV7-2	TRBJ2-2	CASSLAPPASGATGELFF
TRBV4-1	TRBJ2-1	CASSHTSGGAVDEQFF
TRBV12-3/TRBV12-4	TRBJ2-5	CASRFGGEETQYF
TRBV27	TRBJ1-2	CASSPVPRGGYGYTF
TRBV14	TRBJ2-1	CASSQGSSGSFYNEQFF
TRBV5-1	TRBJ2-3	CASSLEGGGDTQYF
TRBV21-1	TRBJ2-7	CASLRDRGSSACEQYF
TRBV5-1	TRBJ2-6	CASSGEGGANVLTF
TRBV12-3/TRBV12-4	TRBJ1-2	CASSPTTGGYTF
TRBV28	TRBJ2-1	CASTRIPYNEQFF
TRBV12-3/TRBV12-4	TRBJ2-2	CASSSPDAGGPTSGELFF
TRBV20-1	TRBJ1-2	CSARDSGTGAGYTF
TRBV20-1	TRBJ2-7	CSARRTSGGYEQYF
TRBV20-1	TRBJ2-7	CSATPRNAYEQYF
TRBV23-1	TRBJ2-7	CASSQIHRAECEQYF
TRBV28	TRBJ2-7	CASSLTRSYEQYF
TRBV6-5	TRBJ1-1	CASSYSARGANTEAFF
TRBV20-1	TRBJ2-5	CSARAEGTGWETQYF
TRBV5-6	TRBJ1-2	CASSSRRQGVRYGYTF
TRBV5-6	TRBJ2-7	CASSLQGAYEQYF
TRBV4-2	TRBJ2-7	CASSQDLTASYEQYF
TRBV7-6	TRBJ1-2	CASSPRLGTNYGYTF
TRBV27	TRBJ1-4	CASSPDRDNEKLFF
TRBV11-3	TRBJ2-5	CASSLYVKETQYF
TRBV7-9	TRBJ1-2	CASSVQGNYGYTF
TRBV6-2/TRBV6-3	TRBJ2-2	CASSSWSERGGAGELFF
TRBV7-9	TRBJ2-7	CASERNSLQGYEQYF
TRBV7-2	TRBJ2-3	CASSLDSFSGTQYF
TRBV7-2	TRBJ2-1	CASSFKANRDNEQFF
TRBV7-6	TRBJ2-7	CASSPPLGREDEQYF
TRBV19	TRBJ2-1	CASSILDMNNEQFF
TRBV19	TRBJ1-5	CASSLMRDRGLNRPQHF
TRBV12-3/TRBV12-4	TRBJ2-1	CASSPRDRVYNEQFF
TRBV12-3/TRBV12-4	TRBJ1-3	CASISELSGNTIYF
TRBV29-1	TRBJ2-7	CSIPGPPEQYF
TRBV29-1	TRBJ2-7	CSGTTGDTEQYF
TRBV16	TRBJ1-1	CASSQSGQNTEAFF
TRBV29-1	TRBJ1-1	CSVGGHTEAFF
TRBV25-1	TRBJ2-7	CASSDTGYSYEQYF
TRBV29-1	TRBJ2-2	CSVEAGDTYSNTGELFF
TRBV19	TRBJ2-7	CASSIQTGTLDEQYF
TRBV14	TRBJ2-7	CASSPSALYEQYF
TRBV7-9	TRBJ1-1	CASSFDRASLNTEAFF
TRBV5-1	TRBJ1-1	CASSLDGSNTEAFF
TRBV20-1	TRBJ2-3	CSAFPRDRVRDTQYF
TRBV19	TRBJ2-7	CASSSGLGAYEQYF
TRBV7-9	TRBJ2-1	CASSPFSGRSNEQFF
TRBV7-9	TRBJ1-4	CASRADKTTNEKLFF
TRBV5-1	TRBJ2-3	CASSLGWARTEDTQYF
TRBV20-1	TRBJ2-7	CSAQETVSYEQYF